Each of the 3 T cell receptor beta chains below was sequenced from the same sample in a study of molecular identifiers for immune sequencing clone quantification. TCRdb reanalysed the PCR reads using MiXCR and keeps one entry per CDR3 protein. The table has 40,000 to 45,000 distinct CDR3 sequences, over 15% seen once. Material for sequencing was naive CD8+ T cells from blood, with Jurkat cell RNA spiked in. Subset defined: FACS-sorted CD8+CD4-CCR7+CD45RA+ naive T cells. The receptors derive from a human donor in good health. Some libraries in this study had Jurkat cell RNA spiked in.

This sequence joins TRBV4-1 and TRBJ2-7, with TRBD1 matching 7 bases. Germline assignment: CDR1 MGHRA and CDR2 YSYEKL. The CDR3 has 17 amino acids. The trim removed 4 bases at V and 0 bases at J, leaving 12 bases unmatched. The CDR3 DNA reads TGCGCCAGCAGCCCCCAGGGGGACGGGGCCAACTCCTACGAGCAGTACTTC. Translating gives CASSPQGDGANSYEQYF.

This clonotype was counted at least ten times. The J gene is TRBJ2-7, the V gene TRBV6-2 or TRBV6-3, with a tentative D call TRBD2 (6 bases). The CDR3 runs 14 residues. Germline V gives CDR1 MNHEY, CDR2 SVGEGT. The germline V and J ends were trimmed by 2 bases and 6 bases, with 14 bases remaining between them. DNA for the CDR3: TGTGCCAGCAGTTACGCTTGGGAGGAATCCGAGCAGTACTTC. Protein sequence: CASSYAWEESEQYF.

This clonotype is medium-sized (0.01 to 0.1%) by share. This chain uses TRBV29-1 with TRBJ2-4; D ambiguous. The CDR3 runs 10 residues. CDR1 is SQVTM, CDR2 ANQGSEA, per germline. Trimming took 1 base from V and 15 from J, leaving 10 bases between them. As DNA, the CDR3 is TGCAGCGTTGAAGTCCACGATTGGTACTTC. Protein product: CSVEVHDWYF. The entire variable domain, with the rest obtained from reference TRBV29-1 and TRBJ2-4, is as follows: SAVISQKPSRDICQRGTSLTIQCQVDSQVTMMFWYRQQPGQSLTLIATANQGSEATYESGFVIDKFPISRPNLTFSTLTVSNMSPEDSSIYLCSVEVHDWYFGAGTRLSVL.